The 2 T cell receptor beta chains reported below all come from one sample, sequenced in a study of blood T cell repertoires in COVID-19. TCRdb's table, derived via immunoSEQ multiplex PCR, lists solely in-frame clones and lacks some. The sample shows approximately 240,000 clones, 85% to 95% of them seen only once. The sample consisted of PBMCs or T cells enriched from blood (not recorded which). Receptors originate from a woman aged 18-35 years who had recovered from COVID-19.

V is TRBV27 and J is TRBJ1-2; possible D gene TRBD1, 6 bases. CDR3 size: 15 residues. Germline CDR1 MNHEY, CDR2 SMNVEV (reference sequence). V was clipped by 3 bases and J by 6 bases, with 17 bases between them. CDR3 in amino acids: CASSLYPDSTNGYTF. The DNA for the CDR3 is TGTGCCAGCAGTTTGTATCCGGACAGTACCAATGGCTACACCTTC.

The chain couples TRBV4-3 to TRBJ1-2; 7 positions match TRBD1. The J segment lost 3 bases and the V segment lost 4 bases, leaving 8 bases of the junction unmatched. Germline V gene sequence: CDR1 LGHNA, CDR2 YSLEER. CDR3 size: 15 residues. The CDR3 reads CASSRSGGLYYGYTF. The CDR3 nucleotides are TGCGCCAGCAGCCGCTCAGGGGGTTTGTACTATGGCTACACCTTC.